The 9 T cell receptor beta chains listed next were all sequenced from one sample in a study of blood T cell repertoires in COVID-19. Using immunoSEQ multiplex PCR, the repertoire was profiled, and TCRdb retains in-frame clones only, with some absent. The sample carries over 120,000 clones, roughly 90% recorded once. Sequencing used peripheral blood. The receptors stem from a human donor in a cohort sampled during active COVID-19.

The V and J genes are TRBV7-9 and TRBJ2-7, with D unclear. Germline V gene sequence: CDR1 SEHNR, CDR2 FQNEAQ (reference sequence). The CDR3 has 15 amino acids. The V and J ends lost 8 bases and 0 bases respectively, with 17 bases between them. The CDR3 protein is CASSKGILSSYEQYF. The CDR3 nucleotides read TGTGCCAGCTCAAAAGGTATCCTGAGCTCCTACGAGCAGTACTTC.

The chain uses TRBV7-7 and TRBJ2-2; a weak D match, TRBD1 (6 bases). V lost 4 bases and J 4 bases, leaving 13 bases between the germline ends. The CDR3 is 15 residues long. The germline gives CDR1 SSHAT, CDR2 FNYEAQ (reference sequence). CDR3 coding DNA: TGTGCCAGCAGCTCTCGCTCGGACAGCACCGGGGAGCTGTTTTTT. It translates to CASSSRSDSTGELFF.

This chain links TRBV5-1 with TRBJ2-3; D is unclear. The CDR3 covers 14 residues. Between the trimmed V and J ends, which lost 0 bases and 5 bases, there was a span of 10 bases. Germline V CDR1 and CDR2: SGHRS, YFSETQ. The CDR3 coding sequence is TGCGCCAGCAGCTTGGCGTCCCCGGGAGATACGCAGTATTTT. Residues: CASSLASPGDTQYF.

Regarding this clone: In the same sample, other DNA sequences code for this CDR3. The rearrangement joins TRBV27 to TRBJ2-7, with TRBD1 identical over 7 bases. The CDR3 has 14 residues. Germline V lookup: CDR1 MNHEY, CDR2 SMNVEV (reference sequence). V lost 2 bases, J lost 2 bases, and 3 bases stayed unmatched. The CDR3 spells CASSLGQGAYEQYF. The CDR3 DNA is TGTGCCAGCAGTTTAGGGCAGGGGGCCTACGAGCAGTACTTC.

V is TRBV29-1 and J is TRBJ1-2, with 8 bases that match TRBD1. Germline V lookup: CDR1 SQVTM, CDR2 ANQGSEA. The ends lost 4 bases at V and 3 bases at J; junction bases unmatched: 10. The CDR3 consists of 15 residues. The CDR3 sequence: CSVAISTGVDYGYTF. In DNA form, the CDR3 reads TGCAGCGTTGCCATTTCGACAGGGGTGGACTATGGCTACACCTTC.

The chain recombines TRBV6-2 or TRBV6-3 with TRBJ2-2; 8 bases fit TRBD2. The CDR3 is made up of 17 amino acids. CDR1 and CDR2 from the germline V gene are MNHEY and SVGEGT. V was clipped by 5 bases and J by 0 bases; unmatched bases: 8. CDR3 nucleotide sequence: TGTGCCAGCAGTACGCCGTTAGCGGGGACGAACACCGGGGAGCTGTTTTTT. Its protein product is CASSTPLAGTNTGELFF.

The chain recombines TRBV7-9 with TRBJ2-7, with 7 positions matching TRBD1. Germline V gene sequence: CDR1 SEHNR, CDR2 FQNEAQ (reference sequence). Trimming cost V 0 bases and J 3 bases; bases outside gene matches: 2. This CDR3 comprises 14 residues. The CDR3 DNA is TGTGCCAGCAGCTTAGCGGGACAGATCTACGAGCAGTACTTC. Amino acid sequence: CASSLAGQIYEQYF.

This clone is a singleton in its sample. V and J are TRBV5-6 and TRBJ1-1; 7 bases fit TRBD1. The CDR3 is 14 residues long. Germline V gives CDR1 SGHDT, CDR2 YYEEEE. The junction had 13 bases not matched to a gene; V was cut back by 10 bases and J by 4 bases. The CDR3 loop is CAAHKGQRTTEAFF. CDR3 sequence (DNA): TGTGCCGCGCATAAGGGACAGAGGACCACTGAAGCTTTCTTT.

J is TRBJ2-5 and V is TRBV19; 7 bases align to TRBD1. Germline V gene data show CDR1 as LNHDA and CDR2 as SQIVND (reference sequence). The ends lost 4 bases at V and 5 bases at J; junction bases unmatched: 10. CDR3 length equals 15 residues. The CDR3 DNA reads TGTGCCAGTAGTACCAGACAGGGTATAGGTGAGACCCAGTACTTC. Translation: CASSTRQGIGETQYF.